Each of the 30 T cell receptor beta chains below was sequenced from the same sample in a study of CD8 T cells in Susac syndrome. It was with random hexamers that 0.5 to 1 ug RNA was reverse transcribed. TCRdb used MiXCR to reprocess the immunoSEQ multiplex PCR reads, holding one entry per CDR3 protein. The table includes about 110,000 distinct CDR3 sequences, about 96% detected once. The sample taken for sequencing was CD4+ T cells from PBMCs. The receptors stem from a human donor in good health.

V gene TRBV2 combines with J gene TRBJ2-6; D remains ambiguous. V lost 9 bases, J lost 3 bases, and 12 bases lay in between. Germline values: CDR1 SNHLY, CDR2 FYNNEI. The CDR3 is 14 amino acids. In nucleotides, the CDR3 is TGTGCCAGGACGAGGCTGCGTGGGGCCAACGTCCTGACTTTC. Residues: CARTRLRGANVLTF.

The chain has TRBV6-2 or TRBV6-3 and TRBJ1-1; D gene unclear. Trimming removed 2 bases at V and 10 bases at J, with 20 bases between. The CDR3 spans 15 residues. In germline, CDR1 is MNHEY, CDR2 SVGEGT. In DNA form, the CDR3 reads TGTGCCAGCAGTTACCACGCAAACGTCGGCCAACGAGCTTTCTTT. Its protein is CASSYHANVGQRAFF.

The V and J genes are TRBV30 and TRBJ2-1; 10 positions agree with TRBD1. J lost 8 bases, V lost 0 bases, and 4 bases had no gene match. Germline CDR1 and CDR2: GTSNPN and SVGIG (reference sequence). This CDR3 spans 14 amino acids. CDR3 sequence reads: CAWSVWDRGHEQFF. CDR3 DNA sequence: TGTGCCTGGAGTGTATGGGACAGGGGACATGAGCAGTTCTTC.

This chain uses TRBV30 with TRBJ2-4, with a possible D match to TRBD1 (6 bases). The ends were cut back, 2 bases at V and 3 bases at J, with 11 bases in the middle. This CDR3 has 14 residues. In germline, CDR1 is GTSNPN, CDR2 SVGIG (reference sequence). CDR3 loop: CAWSRDTNKNIQYF. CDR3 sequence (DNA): TGTGCCTGGAGTCGGGACACCAACAAAAACATTCAGTACTTC.

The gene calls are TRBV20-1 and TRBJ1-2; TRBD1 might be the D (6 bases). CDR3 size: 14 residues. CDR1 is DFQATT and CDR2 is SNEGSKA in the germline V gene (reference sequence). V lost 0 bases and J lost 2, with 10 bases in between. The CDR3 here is CSARDSTGNYGYTF. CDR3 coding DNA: TGCAGTGCTAGAGATTCGACAGGCAACTATGGCTACACCTTC.

The CDR3 protein is CSAGLARGYTF. Here the CDR3 DNA reads TGCAGCGCGGGGTTAGCGAGGGGCTACACCTTC. The chain couples TRBV29-1 to TRBJ1-2; D unresolved. The germline CDR1 and CDR2 sequences are SQVTM and ANQGSEA. This CDR3 comprises 11 residues. V lost 7 bases and J lost 8, with 14 bases in between.

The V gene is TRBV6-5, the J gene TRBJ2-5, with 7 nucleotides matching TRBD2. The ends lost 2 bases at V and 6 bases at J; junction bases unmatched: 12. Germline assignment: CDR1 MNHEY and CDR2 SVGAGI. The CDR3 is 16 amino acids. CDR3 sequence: CASSYGKGLTWQTQYF. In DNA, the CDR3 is TGTGCCAGCAGTTACGGAAAGGGACTAACTTGGCAGACCCAGTACTTC.

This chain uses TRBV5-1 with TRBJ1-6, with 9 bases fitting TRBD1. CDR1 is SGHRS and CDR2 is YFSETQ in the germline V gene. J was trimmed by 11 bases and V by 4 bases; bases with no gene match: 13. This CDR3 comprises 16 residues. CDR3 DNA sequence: TGCGCCAGCAGCCAGGGACAGGGAGTAACTCGGGCACCCCTCCACTTT. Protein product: CASSQGQGVTRAPLHF.

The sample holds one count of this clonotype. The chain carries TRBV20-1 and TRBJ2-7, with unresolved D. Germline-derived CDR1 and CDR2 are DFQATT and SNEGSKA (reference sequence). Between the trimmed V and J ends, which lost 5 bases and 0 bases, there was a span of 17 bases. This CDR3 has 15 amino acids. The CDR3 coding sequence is TGCAGTGCTCCGGTGGTGGCTGCCAGCTCCTACGAGCAGTACTTC. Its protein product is CSAPVVAASSYEQYF.

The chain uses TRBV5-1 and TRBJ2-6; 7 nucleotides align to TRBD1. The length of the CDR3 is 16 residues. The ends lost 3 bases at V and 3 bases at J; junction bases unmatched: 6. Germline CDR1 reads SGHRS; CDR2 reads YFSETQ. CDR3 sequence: CASSSTGASGANVLTF. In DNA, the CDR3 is TGCGCCAGCAGCTCCACAGGGGCCAGTGGGGCCAACGTCCTGACTTTC.

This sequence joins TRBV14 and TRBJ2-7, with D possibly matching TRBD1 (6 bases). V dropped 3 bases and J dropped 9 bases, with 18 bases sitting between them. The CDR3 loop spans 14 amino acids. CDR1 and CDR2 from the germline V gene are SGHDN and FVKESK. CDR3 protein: CASSHYQTGSGQYF. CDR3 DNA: TGTGCCAGCAGCCATTACCAAACAGGGTCCGGGCAGTACTTC.

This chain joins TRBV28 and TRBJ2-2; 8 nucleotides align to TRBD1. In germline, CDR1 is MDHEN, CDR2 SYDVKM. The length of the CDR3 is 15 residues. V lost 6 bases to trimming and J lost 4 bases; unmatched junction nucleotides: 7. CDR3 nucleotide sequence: TGTGCCAGCAGACAAGGACAGGGCCCCACCGGGGAGCTGTTTTTT. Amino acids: CASRQGQGPTGELFF.

The CDR3 is CASSPRLPRQGYNSPLHF. For the CDR3, the DNA is TGCGCCAGCAGTCCCCGTCTGCCTAGACAGGGGTATAATTCACCCCTCCACTTT. This chain uses TRBV23-1 with TRBJ1-6; 8 bases align to TRBD1. TRBV23-1 is identified as an open reading frame with a role that is uncertain. With V trimmed by 4 bases and J by 4 bases, 12 bases remained unmatched. The CDR3 sequence is 18 residues long.

The CDR3 DNA is TGCAGCGTTGGCCGCGGAGTTCCGGAGACCCAGTACTTC. This gives the protein CSVGRGVPETQYF. The rearrangement links TRBV29-1 to TRBJ2-5; D remains ambiguous. The V end lost 4 bases, the J end lost 5 bases, and 14 bases lay between the germline ends. The CDR3 has 13 amino acids. Germline V gives CDR1 SQVTM, CDR2 ANQGSEA.

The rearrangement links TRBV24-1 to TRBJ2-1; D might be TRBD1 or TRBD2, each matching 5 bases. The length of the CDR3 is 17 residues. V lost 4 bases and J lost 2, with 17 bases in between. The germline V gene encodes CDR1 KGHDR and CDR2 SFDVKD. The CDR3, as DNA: TGTGCCACCAGTGAGACCCCCGGGACCCGGACCTACAATGAGCAGTTCTTC. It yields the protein CATSETPGTRTYNEQFF.

Here the CDR3 reads CSARTSGRNEQFF. The CDR3 nucleotides are TGCAGCGCTAGGACTAGCGGGAGAAATGAGCAGTTCTTC. V and J are TRBV29-1 and TRBJ2-1; 13 bases map to TRBD2. The CDR3 loop spans 13 amino acids. The trim removed 7 bases at V and 7 bases at J, leaving 4 bases unmatched. The germline CDR1 and CDR2 sequences are SQVTM and ANQGSEA.

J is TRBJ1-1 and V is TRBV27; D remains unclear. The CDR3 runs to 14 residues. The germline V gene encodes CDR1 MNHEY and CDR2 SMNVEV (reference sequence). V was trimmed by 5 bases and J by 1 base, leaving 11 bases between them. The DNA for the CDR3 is TGTGCCAGCAGTCTACGAACAGCGAACACTGAAGCTTTCTTT. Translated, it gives CASSLRTANTEAFF.

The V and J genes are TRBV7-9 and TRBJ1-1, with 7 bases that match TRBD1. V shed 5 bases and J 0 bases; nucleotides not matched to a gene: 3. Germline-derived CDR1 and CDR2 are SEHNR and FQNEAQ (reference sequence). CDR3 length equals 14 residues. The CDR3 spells CASSQGQLNTEAFF. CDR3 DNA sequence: TGTGCCAGCAGCCAGGGACAGCTGAACACTGAAGCTTTCTTT.

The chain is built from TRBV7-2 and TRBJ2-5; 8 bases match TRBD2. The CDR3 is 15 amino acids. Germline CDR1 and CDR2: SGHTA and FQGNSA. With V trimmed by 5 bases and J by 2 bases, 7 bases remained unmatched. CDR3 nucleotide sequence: TGTGCCAGCAGCCCATTCGGGGGGGATCAAGAGACCCAGTACTTC. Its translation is CASSPFGGDQETQYF.

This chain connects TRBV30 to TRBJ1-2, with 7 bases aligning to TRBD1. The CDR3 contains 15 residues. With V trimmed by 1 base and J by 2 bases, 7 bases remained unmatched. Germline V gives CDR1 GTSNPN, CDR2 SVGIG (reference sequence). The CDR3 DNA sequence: TGTGCCTGGAGTGCAGGACAGGCAGGCAACTATGGCTACACCTTC. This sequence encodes CAWSAGQAGNYGYTF.

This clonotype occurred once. CDR3 bases: TGCGCCAGCAGCCCGGGGACTAGCGGGGGGGCCGAAGAGCAGTACTTC. It codes for CASSPGTSGGAEEQYF. This chain joins TRBV5-1 and TRBJ2-7, with 16 bases lining up with TRBD2. In germline, CDR1 is SGHRS, CDR2 YFSETQ. V dropped 4 bases and J dropped 7; count of bases not matched to a gene: 8. The CDR3 covers 16 residues.

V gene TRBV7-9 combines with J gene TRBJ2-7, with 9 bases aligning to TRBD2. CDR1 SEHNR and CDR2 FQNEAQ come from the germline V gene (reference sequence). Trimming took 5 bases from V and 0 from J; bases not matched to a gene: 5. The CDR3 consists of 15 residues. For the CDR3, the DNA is TGTGCCAGCAGCCCCCAGCGGGGGGACTCCTACGAGCAGTACTTC. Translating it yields CASSPQRGDSYEQYF.

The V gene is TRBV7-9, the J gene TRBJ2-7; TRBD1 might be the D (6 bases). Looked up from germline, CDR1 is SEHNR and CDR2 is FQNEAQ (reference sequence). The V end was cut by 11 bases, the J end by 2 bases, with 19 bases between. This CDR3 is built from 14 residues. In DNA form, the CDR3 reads TGTGCCGGCACCGCCAGGACAGACCCCTACGAGCAGTACTTC. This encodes CAGTARTDPYEQYF.

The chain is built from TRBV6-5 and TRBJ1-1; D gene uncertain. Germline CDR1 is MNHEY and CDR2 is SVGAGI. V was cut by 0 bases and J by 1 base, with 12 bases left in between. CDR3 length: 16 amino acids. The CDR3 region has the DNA TGTGCCAGCAGTTACTCGAAGCTAGTTCCGAACACTGAAGCTTTCTTT. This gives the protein CASSYSKLVPNTEAFF.

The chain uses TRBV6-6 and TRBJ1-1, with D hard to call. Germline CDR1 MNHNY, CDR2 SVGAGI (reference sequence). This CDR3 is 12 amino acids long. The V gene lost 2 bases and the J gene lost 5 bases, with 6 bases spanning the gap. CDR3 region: CASSYRETEAFF. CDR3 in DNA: TGTGCCAGCAGTTACAGGGAGACTGAAGCTTTCTTT.

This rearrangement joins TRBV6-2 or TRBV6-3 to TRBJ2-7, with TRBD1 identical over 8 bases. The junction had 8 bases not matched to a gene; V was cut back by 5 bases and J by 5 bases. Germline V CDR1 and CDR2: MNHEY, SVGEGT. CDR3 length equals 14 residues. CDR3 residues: CASSTRTGIDEQYF. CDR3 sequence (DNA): TGTGCCAGCAGTACCCGGACAGGGATCGACGAGCAGTACTTC.

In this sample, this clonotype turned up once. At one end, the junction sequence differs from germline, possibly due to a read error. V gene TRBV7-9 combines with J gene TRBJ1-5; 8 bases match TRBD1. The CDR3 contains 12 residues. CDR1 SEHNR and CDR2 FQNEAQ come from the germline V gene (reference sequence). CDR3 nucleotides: TGTGCCAGCAGCCCGGGGGACAGGCCCCTGGATTTT. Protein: CASSPGDRPLDF. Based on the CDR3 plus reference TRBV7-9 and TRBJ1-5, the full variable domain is DTGVSQNPRHKITKRGQNVTFRCDPISEHNRLYWYRQTLGQGPEFLTYFQNEAQLEKSRLLSDRFSAERPKGSFSTLEIQRTEQGDSAMYLCASSPGDRPLDFGDGTRLSIL.

The CDR3 DNA follows: TGTGCCAGCAGCTTAGGTTCGACTAGCGGTCGGGAGACCCAGTACTTC. It encodes CASSLGSTSGRETQYF. This chain joins TRBV7-8 and TRBJ2-5; TRBD2 aligns across 9 bases. The CDR3 is made up of 16 amino acids. The junction had 8 bases not matched to a gene; V was cut back by 1 base and J by 5 bases. Germline CDR1 and CDR2: SGHVS and FQNEAQ.

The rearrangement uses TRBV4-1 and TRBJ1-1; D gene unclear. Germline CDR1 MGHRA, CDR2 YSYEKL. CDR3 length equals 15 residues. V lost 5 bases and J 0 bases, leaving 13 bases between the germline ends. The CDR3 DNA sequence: TGCGCCAGCAGCTCCGGCCTTTTTTTGAACACTGAAGCTTTCTTT. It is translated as CASSSGLFLNTEAFF.

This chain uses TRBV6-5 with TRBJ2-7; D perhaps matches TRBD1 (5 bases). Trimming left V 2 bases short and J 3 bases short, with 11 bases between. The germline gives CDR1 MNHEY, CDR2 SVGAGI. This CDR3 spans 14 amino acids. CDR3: CASSYGQGNYEQYF. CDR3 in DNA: TGTGCCAGCAGTTACGGGCAGGGCAACTACGAGCAGTACTTC.